This paragraph reports one TCR beta chain. These data belong to a study of response to subunit inactivated influenza vaccine. MiXCR, run by TCRdb on the RT-PCR reads, gives a single entry per CDR3 protein. The table lists roughly 500,000 distinct CDR3 sequences, under 30% of them singletons. The ends were cut back, 3 bases at V and 2 bases at J, with 10 bases in the middle. The CDR3 consists of 13 residues. Looked up from germline, CDR1 is SQVTM and CDR2 is ANQGSEA. This sample was also put to use in a study of T cells expressing NK-cell markers. From that study: Libraries used 5'RACE template switching adding universal primer site and UMIs. In a group of about six donors, dominant NKG2C+ clonotypes represented roughly 1.0-7.5% of CD8+ T cells.

The clonotype was recovered from a man between 50 and 59 years old who received an inactivated influenza vaccine. The chain recombines TRBV29-1 with TRBJ2-5, with D hard to call. The sequences come from CD4+ T cells sorted from PBMCs, collected 11 to 12 days after vaccination. CDR3 in amino acids: CSVEEQIQETQYF. In nucleotides, the CDR3 is TGCAGCGTTGAGGAGCAGATTCAAGAGACCCAGTACTTC.